The source of this T cell receptor beta chain is a study of response to subunit inactivated influenza vaccine. Notes on the study in general: Authors suggested few new T cells are recruited by each seasonal influenza vaccination.

With respect to this clonotype: The antigen remains unidentified.

TCRdb used MiXCR to reprocess the RT-PCR reads, holding one entry per CDR3 protein. The table has roughly 760,000 distinct CDR3 sequences, roughly 20% seen once. The ends lost 7 bases at V and 0 bases at J; junction bases unmatched: 18. CDR3 size: 21 residues. CDR1 and CDR2 from the germline V gene are SNHLY and FYNNEI. This receptor was obtained from a man aged 50-60 years who received an inactivated influenza vaccine. Sequenced material: PBMCs from blood, taken more than 4 days after vaccination. The chain is built from TRBV2 and TRBJ2-6; TRBD2 agrees at 10 bases. CDR3 nucleotides: TGTGCCAGCATTTCCACAGTCCTAGCGGGAGAACCTTCCTCTGGGGCCAACGTCCTGACTTTC. Translated, it gives CASISTVLAGEPSSGANVLTF.